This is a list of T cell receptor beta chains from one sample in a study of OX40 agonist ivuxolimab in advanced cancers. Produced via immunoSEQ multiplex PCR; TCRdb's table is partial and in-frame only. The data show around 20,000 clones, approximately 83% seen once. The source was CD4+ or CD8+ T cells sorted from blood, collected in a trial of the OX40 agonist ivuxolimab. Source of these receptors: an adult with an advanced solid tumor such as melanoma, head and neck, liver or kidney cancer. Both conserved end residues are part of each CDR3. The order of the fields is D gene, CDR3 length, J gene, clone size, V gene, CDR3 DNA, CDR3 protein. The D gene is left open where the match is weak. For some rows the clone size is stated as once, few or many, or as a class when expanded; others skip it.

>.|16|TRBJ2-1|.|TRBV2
TGTGCCAGCCCGCCTCGGGCTTCCACCTCCTACAATGAGCAGTTCTTC
CASPPRASTSYNEQFF
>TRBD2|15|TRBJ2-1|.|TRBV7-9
TGTGCCAGCAGCTTAGGTCTAGCGGGGGGGATTGAGCAGTTCTTC
CASSLGLAGGIEQFF
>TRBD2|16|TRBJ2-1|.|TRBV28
TGTGCCAGCGTTCCCTTGGCGGGGGGCGGGGACAATGAGCAGTTCTTC
CASVPLAGGGDNEQFF
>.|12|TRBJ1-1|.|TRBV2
TGTGCCAGCAGTGTAGCTGACCTTGAAGCTTTCTTT
CASSVADLEAFF
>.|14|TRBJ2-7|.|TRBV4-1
TGCGCCAGCAGCCTCGGGCCCCTTGACTACGAGCAGTACTTC
CASSLGPLDYEQYF
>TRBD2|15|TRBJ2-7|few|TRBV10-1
TGCGCCAGCAGTGAAGTGACTAGCGGGGGGGCCGAGCAGTACTTC
CASSEVTSGGAEQYF
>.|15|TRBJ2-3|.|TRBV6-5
TGTGCCAGCAGTTACTCGGGCCGGAGCACGGATACGCAGTATTTT
CASSYSGRSTDTQYF
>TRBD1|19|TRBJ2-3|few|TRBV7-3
TGTGCCAGCAGCTTAACGGGACAGGACCTTTTGCATCAACGAGATACGCAGTATTTT
CASSLTGQDLLHQRDTQYF
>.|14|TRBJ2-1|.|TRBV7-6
TGTGCCAGCGGGGTACAGGGAGATTACAATGAGCAGTTCTTC
CASGVQGDYNEQFF
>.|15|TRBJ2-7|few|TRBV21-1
TGTGCCAGCAGCGCTCCGAAGGACAGGGTCTACGAGCAGTACTTC
CASSAPKDRVYEQYF
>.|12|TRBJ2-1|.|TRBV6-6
TGTGCCAGCAGTTACTCCTCCGCTGAGCAGTTCTTC
CASSYSSAEQFF
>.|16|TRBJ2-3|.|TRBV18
TGTGCCAGCTCACCCGGACAGTCCGGGGGCACAGATACGCAGTATTTT
CASSPGQSGGTDTQYF
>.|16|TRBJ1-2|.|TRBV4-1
TGCGCCAGCAGCCCCGTGGCACCTAGGCTAAACTATGGCTACACCTTC
CASSPVAPRLNYGYTF
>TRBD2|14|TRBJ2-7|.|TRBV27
TGTGCCAGCAGTCGGGGGGGGCTCTCCTACGAGCAGTACTTC
CASSRGGLSYEQYF
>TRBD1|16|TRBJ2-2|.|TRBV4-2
TGTGCCAGCAACTACGGACAGGGAGAAGGGACCGGGGAGCTGTTTTTT
CASNYGQGEGTGELFF
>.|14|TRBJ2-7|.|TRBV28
TGTGCCAGCAGTTCCACAGGGCTGGGGTACGAGCAGTACTTC
CASSSTGLGYEQYF
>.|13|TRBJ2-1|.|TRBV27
TGTGCCAGCAGTTCGACAGGTTACAATGAGCAGTTCTTC
CASSSTGYNEQFF
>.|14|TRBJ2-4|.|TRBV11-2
TGTGCCAGCAGCCTAGGACTGGGTGGAAACATTCAGTACTTC
CASSLGLGGNIQYF
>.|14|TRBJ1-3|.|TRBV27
TGTGCCAGCAGCCGGGGAGGCGTTGGAAACACCATATATTTT
CASSRGGVGNTIYF
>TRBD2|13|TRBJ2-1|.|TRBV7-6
TGTGCCAGCAGCAGGCTGGGGGGGGATGAGCAGTTCTTC
CASSRLGGDEQFF
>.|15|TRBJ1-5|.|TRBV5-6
TGTGCCAGCAGCCCACCCGCTCTAATTCCTCGGCCCCAGCATTTT
CASSPPALIPRPQHF
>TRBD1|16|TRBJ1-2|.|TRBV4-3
TGCGCCAGCAGCCAAGATCTCGTAGGGACAGGGGATGGCTACACCTTC
CASSQDLVGTGDGYTF
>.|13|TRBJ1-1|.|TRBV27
TGTGCCAGCAGTTTAGGGGCGGGCACTGAAGCTTTCTTT
CASSLGAGTEAFF